This T cell receptor beta chain was documented in a study of blood T cell repertoires in COVID-19 (dated by TCRdb to the early 2020s). With regard to the full study: Collaborator samples came from the United States, Italy and Spain and covered acute and convalescent phases of COVID-19. The prospective study material was composed of cDNA or gDNA derived from T cells, B-cell-depleted T cells, or PBMCs. Samples were obtained from the ongoing ImmuneRACE study (first 160 participants) and from some 1,200 subjects provided by 6 global collaborators. The dataset comprised deeply sampled blood TCRbeta repertoires from subjects exposed to, actively infected with, or recovered from COVID-19. The repertoires were made available in a free public database intended to serve as a resource for research on the immune response to SARS-CoV-2. Where available, HLA class I and class II types were taken from metadata supplied by the sample provider and were not determined by assay-based typing. The sample metadata nearly always contained a de-identified subject ID, COVID-19 status, age in years and sex.

TCRbeta CDR3 regions were amplified from genomic DNA using the immunoSEQ Assay, a bias-controlled multiplex PCR. The authors processed their data as follows. Nucleated cell counts per sample were estimated from amplification of reference gene primers within the assay. To quantify the absolute abundance of each unique TCRbeta CDR3 rearrangement, sequence reads were collapsed and filtered. For each sample, productive Simpson clonality was calculated by taking the square root of Simpson's diversity index across productive rearrangements. TCRdb retrieved this table from immuneACCESS and kept in-frame rearrangements only. Not all clones are present; in checked studies, unresolved V genes account for under half, and no reason is known for the remainder. The V and J calls and the clone size are those of that table, but D and trimming were determined from the DNA. Within this sample are about 150,000 clones, with about 85% of them counted one time only. The ten top clones hold approximately 2.4% of the sample.

This clone was counted many times. There is no known antigen for this receptor. Base qualities are not recorded, but no much larger clone differs from it by a single base. Overall study results and their limits: Clinical and demographic metadata were provided uncurated, with the amount varying by source and participant.

The CDR3 runs 11 residues from the cysteine to the phenylalanine. The only DNA kept is the CDR3, 33 bases in frame from the first base. Trimming takes 4 bases from V and 4 bases from J, and the germline ends sit 4 bases apart. The germline V gene encodes CDR1 SGHVS and CDR2 FQNEAQ. Whole blood was collected in K2EDTA tubes by collaborating institutions according to the institutions' own protocols. For TCRbeta analysis, collaborators shipped samples in one of three forms: frozen whole blood, isolated PBMCs, or DNA extracted from either of those sample types. The specimen was peripheral blood. The sequence links TRBV7-8 to TRBJ1-1, with no confidently assigned D gene. The TCR sequence derives from a woman in her 70s with acute or convalescent COVID-19. The nucleotides are TGTGCCAGCAGCTCATCCACTGAAGCTTTCTTT. This is translated as CASSSSTEAFF. Outside the CDR3, residues come from the reference TRBV7-8 and TRBJ1-1 proteins, so the full variable domain is: GAGVSQSPRYKVAKRGQDVALRCDPISGHVSLFWYQQALGQGPEFLTYFQNEAQLDKSGLPSDRFFAERPEGSVSTLKIQRTQQEDSAVYLCASSSSTEAFFGQGTRLTVV.